These T cell receptor beta chains were read from a single sample in a study of cytomegalovirus exposure and HLA in healthy donors. Using immunoSEQ multiplex PCR, the repertoire was profiled, and TCRdb retains in-frame clones only, with some absent. This table has 210,000 or so clones, around 76% appearing once. The sample taken for sequencing was PBMCs. The receptors here all came from a young man in good health and CMV-seronegative. Both conserved end residues are part of each CDR3. The D gene is left open where the match is weak. Where a row states a size, it is once, few, many or the class of an expanded clone; other rows omit it.

>TRBV11-2|TRBD1|TRBJ2-1|.
TGTGCCAGCAGTCGGGACAGCTACAATGAGCAGTTCTTC
CASSRDSYNEQFF
>TRBV27|.|TRBJ1-5|.
TGTGCCAGCAGTCGCCAGGGAAATCAGCCCCAGCATTTT
CASSRQGNQPQHF
>TRBV10-1|.|TRBJ2-1|.
TGCGCCAGCAGTCGCGACATGAGCTCCTACAATGAGCAGTTCTTC
CASSRDMSSYNEQFF
>TRBV28|.|TRBJ1-2|.
TGTGCCAGCAGTTTAGGGCAGGGGCGGTCTGGTGGCTACACCTTC
CASSLGQGRSGGYTF
>TRBV10-3|.|TRBJ2-7|once
TGTGCCATCAGTGAGAGGCGGACAGATAACGAGCAGTACTTC
CAISERRTDNEQYF
>TRBV5-4|TRBD2|TRBJ2-1|.
TGTGCCAGCAGCCCCCCGGGCGGGAGCTCCTACAATGAGCAGTTCTTC
CASSPPGGSSYNEQFF
>TRBV7-2|TRBD2|TRBJ2-1|.
TGTGCCAGCAGCCCAATAACCGGGACTAGGCACGAGCAGTTCTTC
CASSPITGTRHEQFF
>TRBV7-3|TRBD1|TRBJ1-2|few
TGTGCCAGCAGCCCGGGACAGGGATTGGGCTACACCTTC
CASSPGQGLGYTF
>TRBV9|.|TRBJ1-2|.
TGTGCCAGCAGCGTAAGAGGCTATGGCTACACCTTC
CASSVRGYGYTF
>TRBV5-1|.|TRBJ1-2|few
TGCGCCAGCAGCTTGATTGTGGGGGAGGACTATGGCTACACCTTC
CASSLIVGEDYGYTF
>TRBV5-3|.|TRBJ2-3|.
TGTGCCAGAAGCCCGGAGGTCGGTACGCAGTATTTT
CARSPEVGTQYF
>TRBV27|TRBD2|TRBJ2-5|.
TGTGCCAGCAGTTTCCGGCGGGAGGGCCGGGAGACCCAGTACTTC
CASSFRREGRETQYF
>TRBV2|.|TRBJ1-5|.
TGTGCCAGCAGTGAAAGGGGAAATCAGCCCCAGCATTTT
CASSERGNQPQHF
>TRBV2|TRBD1|TRBJ1-5|once
TGTGCCAGCAAAGCGACAGGGGGCGATCAGCCCCAGCATTTT
CASKATGGDQPQHF
>TRBV4-1|.|TRBJ1-2|.
TGCGCCAGCAGCCCCGGACAGAACCATGGCTACACCTTC
CASSPGQNHGYTF
>TRBV15|.|TRBJ2-5|.
TGTGCCACCAGCAGAGGAGGGGCGGAGGGGTTGGGAGAGACCCAGTACTTC
CATSRGGAEGLGETQYF
>TRBV27|.|TRBJ2-1|.
TGTGCCAGCAGTCCTTTCGGGACTCCCCAGGATGAGCAGTTCTTC
CASSPFGTPQDEQFF
>TRBV29-1|.|TRBJ2-7|.
TGCAGCGCCTTGATCCACCCAGACTACGAGCAGTACTTC
CSALIHPDYEQYF
>TRBV6-6|.|TRBJ1-5|.
TGTGCCACGGGGGATAGCAATCAGCCCCAGCATTTT
CATGDSNQPQHF
>TRBV5-1|.|TRBJ2-3|.
TGCGCCAGCAGTCAGGGCCAAGGCGGCACAGATACGCAGTATTTT
CASSQGQGGTDTQYF
>TRBV6-4|TRBD2|TRBJ2-3|few
TGTGCCAGCAGTAAGACTAGCGGGAGTACAGATACGCAGTATTTT
CASSKTSGSTDTQYF
>TRBV5-1|.|TRBJ2-1|.
TGCGCCAGCAGCCCCAGTCAGAGGACCTACAATGAGCAGTTCTTC
CASSPSQRTYNEQFF
>TRBV10-3|TRBD2|TRBJ2-1|.
TGTGCCATCAGTGGTACTAGCGGACACGATGAGCAGTTCTTC
CAISGTSGHDEQFF
>TRBV6-6|.|TRBJ2-7|.
TGTGCCAGCAGTTACGGGCAGATAAAGTCCTACGAGCAGTACTTC
CASSYGQIKSYEQYF
>TRBV7-9|.|TRBJ2-5|few
TGTGCCAGCAGCTTAGATGGCCTCACCCGGGGGGAGACCCAGTACTTC
CASSLDGLTRGETQYF
>TRBV6-1|TRBD1|TRBJ1-2|.
TGTGCCAGCAGACACAGGGACAGGGACCTCTATGGCTATACCTTC
CASRHRDRDLYGYTF